This TCR beta chain was recorded in a study of blood T cell repertoires in COVID-19. Study in general: Sites across the United States, Italy and Spain contributed samples from acute and convalescent COVID-19. From T cells, B-cell-depleted T cells, or PBMCs came the material, which was cDNA or gDNA.

Original processing notes: Using reference gene primer amplification, nucleated cell counts were estimated. The data were produced by immunoSEQ multiplex PCR, yet TCRdb's version contains in-frame clones alone and is incomplete. V and J calls and clone size follow that table, whereas D and trimming were derived from the DNA. The profile covers tens of thousands of clones, with about 83% appearing a single time and approximately 28% taken by the ten largest. The CDR3 spans 18 residues. Between the trimmed V and J ends, which lost 0 bases and 0 bases, there was a span of 18 bases. The germline CDR1 and CDR2 sequences are LGHNA and YNFKEQ.

The rearrangement links TRBV4-2 to TRBJ2-7; possibly TRBD1 for D (6 bases). Sequencing used peripheral blood. This receptor was taken from a woman older than 75 with acute or convalescent COVID-19. CDR3 in amino acids: CASSQESIKGQTSYEQYF. The CDR3 DNA follows: TGTGCCAGCAGCCAAGAAAGCATTAAGGGACAAACCTCCTACGAGCAGTACTTC.